This T cell receptor beta chain is drawn from a study of PD-1 blockade in classical Hodgkin lymphoma (dated by TCRdb to 2018 to 2020). In the study overall: Nivolumab dosing was 3 mg/kg intravenously every 2 weeks, continuing until either disease progression or unacceptable toxicity. To define a peripheral blood immune signature of response to PD-1 blockade in classical Hodgkin lymphoma, the study combined TCR beta sequencing with CyTOF. Results the study describes overall, beyond this receptor: Baseline TCR diversity was reported as lower in newly diagnosed patients than in healthy donors, and lower still in relapsed/refractory patients. Lower diversity was seen in patients whose nivolumab began less than 1 year after ASCT, and these patients were left out of later analyses so that immune reconstitution would not confound the results. Baseline diversity similar to that of newly diagnosed patients was observed in trial patients achieving complete response, whereas significantly lower diversity was observed in partial responders and progressors. Only a single clinical trial cohort was studied, and what caused the repertoire differences, possibly disease activity or prior therapy, remained undefined. By C4D1, a significant rise was seen in CD4+ TCR diversity but not in CD8+ TCR diversity (p=0.0027 vs p=0.16), and the rise was most apparent among complete responders (p=0.02).

Genomic DNA was isolated using the Qiagen DNeasy kit from unsorted PBMCs as well as from negatively selected CD4+ and CD8+ fractions. TCR beta CDR3 regions were amplified by immunoSEQ multiplex PCR using primers annealing to V and J segments. A synthetic immune receptor repertoire was used to minimize amplification bias, and any residual bias was removed computationally once sequencing was done. On the authors' methods: Repertoire diversity was quantified as the Shannon entropy index using custom Python scripts. Unsorted, CD4+ and CD8+ repertoires were examined separately, except in combined analyses, for which CD4+ and CD8+ sequences were merged in silico. Clonal expansion was defined as a frequency increase of at least 2-fold after treatment compared with C1D1, and clones undetected at baseline were assigned a pseudocount of 0.5. Singleton clones were defined as clones with 0 or 1 copy at C1D1, and non-singleton clones were defined as clones with 2 or more copies. Clones expanded in unsorted samples were assigned a CD4+, CD8+ or unknown annotation through matching of protein sequences in sorted samples from the same patient. Wilcoxon tests on paired samples were used to test diversity changes from C1D1 to C4D1. TCRdb obtained this table from immuneACCESS and retained in-frame rearrangements with V and J assigned. These tables miss some clones; where compared with another copy, unresolved V genes account for less than half of the shortfall, and the remainder is unexplained. The V and J calls and the clone size are those of that table, but D and trimming were determined from the DNA. The sample table records tens of thousands of clones; approximately 91% of these occur just once. The biggest ten clones account for approximately 22% of the sample.

On this clone itself: Its target antigen remains unknown. Base quality data are lacking; no much larger clone is found one base away.

What the time point label conveys for this sample: cycle 1 day 1 (C1D1), immediately before nivolumab initiation. Every trial patient had relapsed after autologous stem cell transplantation, and cohorts A, B and C differed in prior brentuximab vedotin exposure. A total of 50 to 70 patients with relapsed/refractory classical Hodgkin lymphoma made up the trial cohort, and each patient's best overall response was complete response, partial response or progressive disease. Trial patients were treated with single-agent nivolumab in the multi-cohort phase II CheckMate 205 trial. Best overall response was determined by an independent review committee according to the 2007 International Working Group response criteria. Trial PBMCs were obtained immediately prior to nivolumab initiation (C1D1) and on therapy at cycle 2 day 1 and cycle 4 day 1. Peripheral blood was collected in 8 mL Vacutainer Cell Preparation Tubes, from which PBMCs were isolated by centrifugation and then cryopreserved.

The V and J ends are trimmed by 3 bases and 5 bases, leaving 17 bases between them. The germline V gene specifies SGHDN as CDR1 and FVKESK as CDR2. From the cysteine through the phenylalanine, the CDR3 covers 16 amino acids. Only the CDR3 region is kept as DNA, spanning 48 bases read in frame from base 1. In this chain, TRBV14 is recombined with TRBJ2-1; a tentative D call is TRBD2 (5 bases match). The TCR comes from a human donor with classical Hodgkin lymphoma. The input for sequencing was peripheral blood mononuclear cells (PBMCs), taken at baseline. The CDR3 reads as follows: CASSQLLPPRDNEQFF. The nucleotides are TGTGCCAGCAGCCAGCTACTACCGCCGAGGGACAATGAGCAGTTCTTC.